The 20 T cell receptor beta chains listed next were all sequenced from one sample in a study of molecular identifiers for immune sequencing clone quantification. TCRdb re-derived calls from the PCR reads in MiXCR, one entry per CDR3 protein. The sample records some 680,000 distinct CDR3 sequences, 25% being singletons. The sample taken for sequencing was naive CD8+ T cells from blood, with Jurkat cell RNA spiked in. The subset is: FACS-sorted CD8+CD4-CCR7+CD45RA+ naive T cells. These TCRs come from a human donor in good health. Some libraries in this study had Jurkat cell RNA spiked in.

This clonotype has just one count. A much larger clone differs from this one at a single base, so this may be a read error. In DNA, the CDR3 is TGCAGTGCAAAACAGTGGTTTTTATCTGGAAACACCATATATTTT. Encoded protein: CSAKQWFLSGNTIYF. This chain joins TRBV20-1 and TRBJ1-3; D unresolved. V gave up 6 bases and J gave up 1 base, with 16 bases separating them. Looked up from germline, CDR1 is DFQATT and CDR2 is SNEGSKA (reference sequence). The CDR3 totals 15 residues.

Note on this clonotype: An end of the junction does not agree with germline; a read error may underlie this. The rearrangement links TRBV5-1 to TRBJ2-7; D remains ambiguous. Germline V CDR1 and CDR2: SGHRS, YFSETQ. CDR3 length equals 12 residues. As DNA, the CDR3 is TGCGCCAGCAGCTTGAATAAGTACGAGCAGTGCTTC. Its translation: CASSLNKYEQCF.

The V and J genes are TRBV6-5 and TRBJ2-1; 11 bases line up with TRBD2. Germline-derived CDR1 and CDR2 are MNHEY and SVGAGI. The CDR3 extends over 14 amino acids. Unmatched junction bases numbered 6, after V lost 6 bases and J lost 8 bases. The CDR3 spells CASRWLAGGYEQFF. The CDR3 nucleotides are TGTGCCAGCAGGTGGCTAGCGGGAGGCTATGAGCAGTTCTTC.

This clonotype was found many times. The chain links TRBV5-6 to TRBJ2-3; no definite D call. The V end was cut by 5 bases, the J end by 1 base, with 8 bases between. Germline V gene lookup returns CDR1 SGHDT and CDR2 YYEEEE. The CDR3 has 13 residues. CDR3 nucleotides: TGTGCCAGCAGTTCCGAGGGCACAGATACGCAGTATTTT. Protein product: CASSSEGTDTQYF.

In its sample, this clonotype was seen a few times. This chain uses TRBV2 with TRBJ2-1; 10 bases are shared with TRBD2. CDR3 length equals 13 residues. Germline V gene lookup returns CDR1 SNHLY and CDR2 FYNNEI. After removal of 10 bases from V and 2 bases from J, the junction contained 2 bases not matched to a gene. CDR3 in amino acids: CAITSGTYNEQFF. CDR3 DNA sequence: TGTGCCATAACTAGCGGGACCTACAATGAGCAGTTCTTC.

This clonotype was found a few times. In nucleotides, the CDR3 is TGTGCCACCTCCCCGGGGGGGGCCCTCGAGCAGTACTTC. It encodes CATSPGGALEQYF. The chain is built from TRBV2 and TRBJ2-7, with TRBD2 matching 8 bases. This CDR3 region has 13 residues. From germline, CDR1 is SNHLY and CDR2 FYNNEI. J gave up 6 bases and V 10 bases, and 11 bases lay outside the gene matches.

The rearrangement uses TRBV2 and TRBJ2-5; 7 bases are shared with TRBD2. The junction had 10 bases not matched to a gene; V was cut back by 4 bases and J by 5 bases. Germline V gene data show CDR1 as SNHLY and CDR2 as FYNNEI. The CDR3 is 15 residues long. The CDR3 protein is CASSVGGSLVETQYF. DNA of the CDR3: TGTGCCAGCAGTGTCGGGGGGAGTCTAGTTGAGACCCAGTACTTC.

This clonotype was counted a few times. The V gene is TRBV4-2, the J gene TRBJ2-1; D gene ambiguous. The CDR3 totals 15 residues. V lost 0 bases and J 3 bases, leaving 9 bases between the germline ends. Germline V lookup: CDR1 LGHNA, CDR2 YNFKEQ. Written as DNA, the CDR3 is TGTGCCAGCAGCCAAGATAGGTCCAACTACAATGAGCAGTTCTTC. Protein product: CASSQDRSNYNEQFF.

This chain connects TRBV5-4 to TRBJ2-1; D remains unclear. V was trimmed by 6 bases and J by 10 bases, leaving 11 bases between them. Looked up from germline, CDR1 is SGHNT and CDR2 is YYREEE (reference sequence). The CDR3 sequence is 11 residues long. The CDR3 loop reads CASTESSEQFF. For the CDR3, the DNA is TGTGCCAGCACCGAATCCTCCGAGCAGTTCTTC.

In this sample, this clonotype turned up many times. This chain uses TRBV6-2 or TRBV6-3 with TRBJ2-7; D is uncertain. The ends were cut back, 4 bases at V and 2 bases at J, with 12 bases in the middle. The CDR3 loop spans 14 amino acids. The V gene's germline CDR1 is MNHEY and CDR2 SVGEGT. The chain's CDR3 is CASSFQDATYEQYF. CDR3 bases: TGTGCCAGCAGTTTCCAGGACGCAACCTACGAGCAGTACTTC.

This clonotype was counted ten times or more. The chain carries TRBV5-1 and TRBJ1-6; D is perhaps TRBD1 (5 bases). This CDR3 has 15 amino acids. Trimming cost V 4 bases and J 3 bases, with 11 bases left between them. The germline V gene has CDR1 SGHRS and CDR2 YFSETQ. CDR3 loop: CASSEDTYYNSPLHF. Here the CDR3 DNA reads TGCGCCAGCAGCGAGGACACCTACTATAATTCACCCCTCCACTTT.

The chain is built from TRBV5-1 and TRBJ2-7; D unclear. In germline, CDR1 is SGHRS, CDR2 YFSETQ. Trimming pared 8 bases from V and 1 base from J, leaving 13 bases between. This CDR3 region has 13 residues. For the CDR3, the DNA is TGCGCCAGTACGATAGGAGATTCCTACGAGCAGTACTTC. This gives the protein CASTIGDSYEQYF.

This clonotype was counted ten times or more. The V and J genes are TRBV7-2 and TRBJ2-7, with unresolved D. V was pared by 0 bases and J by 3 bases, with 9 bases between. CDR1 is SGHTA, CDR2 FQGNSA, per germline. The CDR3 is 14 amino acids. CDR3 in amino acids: CASSLALEIYEQYF. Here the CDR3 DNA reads TGTGCCAGCAGCTTAGCGCTAGAGATCTACGAGCAGTACTTC.

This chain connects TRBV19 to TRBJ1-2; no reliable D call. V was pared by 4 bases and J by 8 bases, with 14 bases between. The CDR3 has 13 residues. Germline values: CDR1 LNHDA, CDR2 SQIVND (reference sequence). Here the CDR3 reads CASSSSSPGGYTF. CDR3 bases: TGTGCCAGTAGTAGCTCTTCCCCCGGCGGCTACACCTTC.

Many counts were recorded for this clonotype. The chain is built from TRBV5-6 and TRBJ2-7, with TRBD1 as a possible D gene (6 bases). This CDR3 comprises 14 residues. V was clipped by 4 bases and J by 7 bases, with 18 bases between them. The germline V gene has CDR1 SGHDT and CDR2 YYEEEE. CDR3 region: CASSLGHTNWEQYF. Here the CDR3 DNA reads TGTGCCAGCAGCCTGGGACACACGAATTGGGAGCAGTACTTC.

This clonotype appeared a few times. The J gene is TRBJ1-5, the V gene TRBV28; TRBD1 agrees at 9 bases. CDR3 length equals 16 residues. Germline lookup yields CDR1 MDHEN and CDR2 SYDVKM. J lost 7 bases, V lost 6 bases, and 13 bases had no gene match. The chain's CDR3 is CASSLNRDRVEQPQHF. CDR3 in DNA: TGTGCCAGCAGCTTAAACCGGGACAGGGTGGAACAGCCCCAGCATTTT.

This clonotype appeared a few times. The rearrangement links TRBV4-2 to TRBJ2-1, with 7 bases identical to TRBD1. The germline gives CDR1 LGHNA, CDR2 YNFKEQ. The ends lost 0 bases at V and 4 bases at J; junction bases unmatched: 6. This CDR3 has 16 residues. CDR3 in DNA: TGTGCCAGCAGCCAAGAGATAGGGGGCATATACAATGAGCAGTTCTTC. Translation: CASSQEIGGIYNEQFF.

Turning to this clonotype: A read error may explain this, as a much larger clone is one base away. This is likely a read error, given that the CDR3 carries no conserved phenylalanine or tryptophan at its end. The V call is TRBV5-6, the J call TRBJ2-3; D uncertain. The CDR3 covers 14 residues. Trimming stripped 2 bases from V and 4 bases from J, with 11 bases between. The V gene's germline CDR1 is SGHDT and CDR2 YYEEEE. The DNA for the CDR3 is TGTGCCAGCAGCTTCGGCAGAATGGCAGATACGCAGTATTCT. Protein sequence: CASSFGRMADTQYS.

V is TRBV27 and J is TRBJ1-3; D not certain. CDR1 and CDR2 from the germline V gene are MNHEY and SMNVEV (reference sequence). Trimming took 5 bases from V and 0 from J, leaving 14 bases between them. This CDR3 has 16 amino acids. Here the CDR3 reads CASSPSPWISGNTIYF. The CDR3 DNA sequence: TGTGCCAGCAGTCCATCCCCCTGGATCTCTGGAAACACCATATATTTT.

In DNA form, the CDR3 reads TGCAGCGTTGCCTTGGCGGGAGTAGAATATGAGCAGTTCTTC. It specifies CSVALAGVEYEQFF. The chain recombines TRBV29-1 with TRBJ2-1, with 7 bases matching TRBD2. CDR1 and CDR2 from the germline V gene are SQVTM and ANQGSEA. Trimming cost V 4 bases and J 8 bases; bases outside gene matches: 11. There are 14 residues in the CDR3.